Listed below are T cell receptor beta chains from one sample, sequenced in a study of cytomegalovirus exposure and HLA in healthy donors. Produced via immunoSEQ multiplex PCR; TCRdb's table is partial and in-frame only. This sample has around 110,000 clones; 60% to 75% occur once, and the top ten carry around 3%. Source material: PBMCs. Source of these receptors: a male donor in good health and CMV-seropositive. The CDR3 runs from the conserved cysteine through the conserved F or W. The D gene is left open where the match is weak. Expanded clones get a size class; other rows say once, few or many, or leave the size out.

TRBJ2-5,-,TRBV19,-,TGTGCCAGTAGAGGGGGGGGACTGCAAGAGGCCCAGTACTTC,CASRGGGLQEAQYF
TRBJ2-7,-,TRBV9,few,TGTGCCAGCAGCGAAGGACAAAGATTATACGAGCAGTACTTC,CASSEGQRLYEQYF
TRBJ2-7,TRBD1,TRBV4-2,-,TGTGCCAGCAGCCAAGATTGGGACAGGGGAGGGAACGAGCAGTACTTC,CASSQDWDRGGNEQYF
TRBJ2-2,TRBD1,TRBV7-2,-,TGTGCCAGCAGCTTAGTGAGGGGGCAGGAGGAGCTGTTTTTT,CASSLVRGQEELFF
TRBJ1-2,TRBD1,TRBV18,-,TGTGCCAGCTCACGGACAACAGGGGGCCAGGGCTACACCTTC,CASSRTTGGQGYTF
TRBJ1-5,-,TRBV7-2,-,TGTGCCAGCAGCTTAGGAAGACAGAGGAATAGCAATCAGCCCCAGCATTTT,CASSLGRQRNSNQPQHF
TRBJ2-3,-,TRBV7-2,-,TGTGCCAGCAGCTTAGGGCCAGATACGCAGTATTTT,CASSLGPDTQYF
TRBJ2-2,TRBD1,TRBV27,-,TGTGCCAGCAGTACCACAGGGGGCGTCGGCACCGGGGAGCTGTTTTTT,CASSTTGGVGTGELFF
TRBJ2-6,TRBD2,TRBV30,once,TGTGCCTGGAGTGAGCGGGGTACCCCCTCTGGGGCCAACGTCCTGACTTTC,CAWSERGTPSGANVLTF
TRBJ1-2,TRBD1,TRBV27,-,TGTGCCAGCAGTCGACAGGGGTTTGGCTACCCCTTC,CASSRQGFGYPF
TRBJ2-5,-,TRBV19,-,TGTGCCAGTAGTATAGCCGGAGTCCAAGAGACCCAGTACTTC,CASSIAGVQETQYF
TRBJ2-5,-,TRBV18,-,TGTGCCAGCTCAGGAGCAGGGGCAAACCAAGAGACCCAGTACTTC,CASSGAGANQETQYF